This passage covers 26 T cell receptor beta chains from one sample sequenced in a study of T cell repertoires in cytomegalovirus infection. TCRdb used MiXCR to reprocess the reads, holding one entry per CDR3 protein. The data contain 450,000 to 550,000 distinct CDR3 sequences, under 45% of them singletons. These receptors' targets are unknown. The source material was cultured PBMCs, sampled from culture after CMV antigen stimulation. These receptor sequences come from a human donor in good health (CMV status not recorded). Some clones in this sample may be carry-over from other donors' samples.

The chain carries TRBV4-2 and TRBJ1-1; D ambiguous. This CDR3 spans 15 amino acids. V was trimmed by 0 bases and J by 1 base, leaving 9 bases between them. Per the germline V gene, CDR1 is LGHNA and CDR2 is YNFKEQ. CDR3 amino acids: CASSQDLGPNTEAFF. As DNA, the CDR3 is TGTGCCAGCAGCCAAGATCTGGGTCCGAACACTGAAGCTTTCTTT.

V usage is TRBV19 and J usage is TRBJ1-5; D gene ambiguous. The CDR3 is 13 amino acids. Germline lookup yields CDR1 LNHDA and CDR2 SQIVND (reference sequence). Trimming took 3 bases from V and 5 from J, leaving 8 bases between them. The CDR3 region is CASSIFPDQPQHF. The DNA of the CDR3 is TGTGCCAGTAGTATCTTCCCCGATCAGCCCCAGCATTTT. Together with reference TRBV19 and TRBJ1-5, the CDR3 gives the full variable domain: DGGITQSPKYLFRKEGQNVTLSCEQNLNHDAMYWYRQDPGQGLRLIYYSQIVNDFQKGDIAEGYSVSREKKESFPLTVTSAQKNPTAFYLCASSIFPDQPQHFGDGTRLSIL.

The chain employs TRBV9 and TRBJ2-3; 9 bases map to TRBD2. J was trimmed by 3 bases and V by 4 bases; bases with no gene match: 12. The CDR3 runs to 17 residues. The germline V gene has CDR1 SGDLS and CDR2 YYNGEE. CDR3 coding DNA: TGTGCCAGCAGCCCTTATAGCGGGAGTTGGGGGACAGATACGCAGTATTTT. Its protein product is CASSPYSGSWGTDTQYF.

At least ten counts were recorded for this clonotype. This chain connects TRBV12-3 or TRBV12-4 to TRBJ1-1; D gene ambiguous. Trimming left V 6 bases short and J 2 bases short, with 10 bases between. The CDR3 length is 13 residues. The CDR3 coding sequence is TGTGCCAGCAGCTCCCTGCTCAACACTGAAGCTTTCTTT. This translates into CASSSLLNTEAFF.

This rearrangement joins TRBV7-2 to TRBJ2-4; 10 bases are a match to TRBD2. Germline V gene lookup returns CDR1 SGHTA and CDR2 FQGNSA. Losses at the gene ends were 5 bases for V and 6 bases for J; bases not matched to a gene: 10. This CDR3 has 16 amino acids. CDR3 sequence: CASSPDLRTSGNIQYF. Here the CDR3 DNA reads TGTGCCAGCAGCCCAGACTTGAGGACTAGCGGAAACATTCAGTACTTC.

The CDR3, as DNA: TGTGCCAGCAGCCGGGATAACTCTGGGGCCAACGTCCTGACTTTC. It is translated as CASSRDNSGANVLTF. The rearrangement joins TRBV2 to TRBJ2-6; D is possibly TRBD2 (5 bases). Per germline, CDR1 SNHLY and CDR2 FYNNEI. V lost 6 bases and J lost 0, with 9 bases in between. This CDR3 has 15 residues. Full variable domain (outside the CDR3, taken from reference TRBV2 and TRBJ2-6): EPEVTQTPSHQVTQMGQEVILRCVPISNHLYFYWYRQILGQKVEFLVSFYNNEISEKSEIFDDQFSVERPDGSNFTLKIRSTKLEDSAMYFCASSRDNSGANVLTFGAGSRLTVL.

This chain joins TRBV7-4 and TRBJ2-3, with TRBD1 as a possible D gene (6 bases). The V gene's germline CDR1 is SGHVT and CDR2 SQSDAQ. The CDR3 spans 16 residues. Trimming removed 5 bases from V and 0 bases from J, with 15 bases in between. CDR3: CASSVATGGSTDTQYF. The CDR3 bases are TGTGCCAGCAGCGTCGCGACAGGTGGGAGCACAGATACGCAGTATTTT.

V usage is TRBV7-2 and J usage is TRBJ2-3, with 10 nucleotides matching TRBD2. The CDR3 consists of 16 residues. V gave up 6 bases and J gave up 6 bases; unmatched junction bases: 12. Germline V gene data show CDR1 as SGHTA and CDR2 as FQGNSA. The CDR3 spells CASRLTSGSSMDTQYF. The CDR3 region has the DNA TGTGCCAGCAGACTGACTAGCGGGTCAAGCATGGATACGCAGTATTTT.

At least ten counts were recorded for this clonotype. The chain has TRBV5-4 and TRBJ2-5, with 9 bases matching TRBD1. The trim removed 1 base at V and 4 bases at J, leaving 5 bases unmatched. CDR1 is SGHNT, CDR2 YYREEE, per germline (reference sequence). CDR3 size: 15 residues. CDR3 amino acids: CASSLPGQGAETQYF. CDR3 sequence (DNA): TGTGCCAGCAGCTTGCCGGGACAGGGAGCAGAGACCCAGTACTTC.

This chain joins TRBV11-2 and TRBJ2-7; tentatively, D is TRBD2 (5 bases). Trimming stripped 1 base from V and 3 bases from J, with 7 bases between. Germline assignment: CDR1 SGHAT and CDR2 FQNNGV. The CDR3 sequence is 13 residues long. The CDR3 DNA sequence: TGTGCCAGCAGCTTAGGGACTTTCTACGAGCAGTACTTC. This sequence encodes CASSLGTFYEQYF.

This chain connects TRBV5-1 to TRBJ2-1, with a tentative D call TRBD1 (6 bases). The length of the CDR3 is 15 residues. Per the germline V gene, CDR1 is SGHRS and CDR2 is YFSETQ. V lost 2 bases to trimming and J lost 7 bases, with 16 bases between them. CDR3: CASSFGDRYSNEQFF. CDR3 sequence (DNA): TGCGCCAGCAGCTTCGGCGACAGGTATAGTAATGAGCAGTTCTTC.

The chain combines TRBV7-3 with TRBJ2-3; D is unclear. Trimming stripped 2 bases from V and 4 bases from J, with 13 bases between. This CDR3 spans 15 amino acids. The germline gives CDR1 SGHTA, CDR2 FQGTGA. DNA for the CDR3: TGTGCCAGCAGCTTAGGGGTCCCCACCCCAGATACGCAGTATTTT. It is translated as CASSLGVPTPDTQYF. Full variable domain (remainder filled in from reference TRBV7-3 and TRBJ2-3): GAGVSQTPSNKVTEKGKYVELRCDPISGHTALYWYRQSLGQGPEFLIYFQGTGAADDSGLPNDRFFAVRPEGSVSTLKIQRTERGDSAVYLCASSLGVPTPDTQYFGPGTRLTVL.

The genes are TRBV6-5 and TRBJ2-3; D tentatively reads TRBD1 or TRBD2 (5 bases each). V shed 5 bases and J shed 0 bases, with 12 bases lying between them. The length of the CDR3 is 15 residues. The germline CDR1 and CDR2 sequences are MNHEY and SVGAGI. For the CDR3, the DNA is TGTGCCAGCAGTGAGGGGTTGGGTAGCACAGATACGCAGTATTTT. Its translation is CASSEGLGSTDTQYF.

This chain joins TRBV19 and TRBJ2-7; perhaps TRBD1 as D (5 bases). The CDR3 covers 15 residues. Germline-derived CDR1 and CDR2 are LNHDA and SQIVND (reference sequence). Trimming removed 9 bases from V and 1 base from J, with 19 bases in between. CDR3 loop: CASSPEWSGSYEQYF. The CDR3 coding sequence is TGTGCCAGCTCACCGGAGTGGTCAGGGTCCTACGAGCAGTACTTC.

The chain is built from TRBV11-2 and TRBJ1-1; no clear D. CDR1 SGHAT and CDR2 FQNNGV come from the germline V gene. This CDR3 has 14 amino acids. Trimming took off 7 bases at V and 0 bases at J, with 12 bases between the two ends. CDR3 DNA: TGTGCCAGCACCAACTGGCCCATGAACACTGAAGCTTTCTTT. It translates to CASTNWPMNTEAFF.

V and J are TRBV7-7 and TRBJ2-1; no reliable D call. This CDR3 region has 17 residues. Looked up from germline, CDR1 is SSHAT and CDR2 is FNYEAQ (reference sequence). The germline V and J ends were trimmed by 1 base and 5 bases, with 18 bases remaining between them. In DNA, the CDR3 is TGTGCCAGCAGCTTAGGGAGCTCCCTAGGTCCCGACAATGAGCAGTTCTTC. Translating gives CASSLGSSLGPDNEQFF.

This clonotype was seen just once. This sequence joins TRBV12-3 or TRBV12-4 and TRBJ1-2; D is undetermined. V lost 5 bases, J lost 4 bases, and 8 bases lay in between. The CDR3 has 12 residues. CDR3 residues: CASSPNLYGYTF. The CDR3 coding sequence is TGTGCCAGCAGTCCAAATCTCTATGGCTACACCTTC.

The J gene is TRBJ2-7, the V gene TRBV6-6; D remains ambiguous. The CDR3 has 16 residues. The V end lost 2 bases, the J end lost 0 bases, and 14 bases lay between the germline ends. Germline-derived CDR1 and CDR2 are MNHNY and SVGAGI (reference sequence). The CDR3 reads CASSYPRTQASYEQYF. For the CDR3, the DNA is TGTGCCAGCAGTTACCCTCGGACGCAGGCCTCCTACGAGCAGTACTTC.

The chain is built from TRBV6-2 or TRBV6-3 and TRBJ2-7, with 8 bases identical to TRBD1. The trim removed 6 bases at V and 2 bases at J, leaving 6 bases unmatched. CDR3 length: 14 residues. Germline CDR1 reads MNHEY; CDR2 reads SVGEGT. CDR3 region: CASRPGQEAYEQYF. The CDR3 coding sequence is TGTGCCAGCAGGCCGGGACAGGAGGCCTACGAGCAGTACTTC.

The gene calls are TRBV19 and TRBJ1-6, with 7 bases lining up with TRBD1. J lost 12 bases, V lost 8 bases, and 16 bases had no gene match. The CDR3 spans 15 residues. Germline V gives CDR1 LNHDA, CDR2 SQIVND (reference sequence). This CDR3 reads CASARQGLAALPLHF. Written as DNA, the CDR3 is TGTGCCAGTGCCAGACAGGGACTCGCGGCCCTACCCCTCCACTTT.

This CDR3 reads CASGSSSSPGANVLTF. For the CDR3, the DNA is TGTGCTAGTGGTTCCTCCTCGAGCCCTGGGGCCAACGTCCTGACTTTC. The V gene is TRBV12-5, the J gene TRBJ2-6; D uncertain. The V end was cut by 4 bases, the J end by 2 bases, with 12 bases between. The CDR3 totals 16 residues. Germline V CDR1 and CDR2: LGHNT, FRNRAP.

The chain couples TRBV5-1 to TRBJ2-7, with 8 bases lining up with TRBD1. V lost 4 bases and J lost 0; bases outside the gene matches: 9. CDR3 length: 16 amino acids. Germline CDR1 is SGHRS and CDR2 is YFSETQ. In nucleotides, the CDR3 is TGCGCCAGCAGCGGACCGGGGACAGGTCACTCCTACGAGCAGTACTTC. This sequence encodes CASSGPGTGHSYEQYF.

The chain carries TRBV20-1 and TRBJ2-2, with 11 bases matching TRBD1. From germline, CDR1 is DFQATT and CDR2 SNEGSKA (reference sequence). There are 16 residues in the CDR3. Trimming took 5 bases from V and 4 from J; bases not matched to a gene: 9. The CDR3 sequence: CSAPAGGTGGTGELFF. DNA for the CDR3: TGCAGTGCTCCCGCGGGGGGGACAGGGGGCACCGGGGAGCTGTTTTTT.

The CDR3 protein is CASSQEGVAGGPYQETQYF. CDR3 DNA: TGTGCCAGCAGCCAAGAGGGGGTAGCGGGGGGGCCGTACCAAGAGACCCAGTACTTC. The chain is built from TRBV3-1 and TRBJ2-5; 11 bases agree with TRBD2. V lost 0 bases and J lost 0; bases outside the gene matches: 9. The CDR3 is made up of 19 amino acids. Germline V CDR1 and CDR2: LGHDT, YNNKEL (reference sequence).

Written as DNA, the CDR3 is TGTGCCAGCAGTTATGGATGGGCCGCAGGACCAAATAGCAATCAGCCCCAGCATTTT. It is translated as CASSYGWAAGPNSNQPQHF. V usage is TRBV6-2 or TRBV6-3 and J usage is TRBJ1-5; D uncertain. Germline CDR1 reads MNHEY; CDR2 reads SVGEGT. The V end lost 3 bases, the J end lost 0 bases, and 21 bases lay between the germline ends. The CDR3 is made up of 19 amino acids.

The table lists this clonotype with a few counts. V and J are TRBV19 and TRBJ1-5; no reliable D call. Germline V gives CDR1 LNHDA, CDR2 SQIVND (reference sequence). The V end lost 3 bases, the J end lost 0 bases, and 15 bases lay between the germline ends. This CDR3 has 17 amino acids. This CDR3 is CASSIPAAYYSNQPQHF. DNA of the CDR3: TGTGCCAGTAGTATCCCGGCAGCCTATTATAGCAATCAGCCCCAGCATTTT.